This record looks at one TCR beta chain sequence and its context. Its antigen is still unknown. The assay was immunoSEQ multiplex PCR, and TCRdb's table has in-frame clones only and misses some. The sample includes under 500,000 clones, about 90% of them seen just once. CDR3 length: 17 amino acids. Trimming at V came to 1 base and at J to 8 bases, leaving 11 bases not matched to a gene. Looked up from germline, CDR1 is MNHEY and CDR2 is SVGEGT. The data were obtained in a study of Ad26.COV2.S vaccination and SARS-CoV-2 variants. Across the whole study: Each vaccinee took Ad26.COV2.S intramuscularly, once or twice 56 days apart. Broader study findings: Researchers reported similar non-spike TCR breadth in vaccine and placebo recipients.

Treatment meaning: around 19 received Ad26.COV2.S at low or high dose, single or two shots; about 5 received placebo; per-sample allocation not given. It was on day 63 after the first vaccine or placebo injection that samples were taken. The specimen was peripheral blood, collected in a trial of Ad26.COV2.S vaccine versus placebo. The sequence derives from a person between 18 and 59 years old who received the Ad26.COV2.S COVID-19 vaccine or a placebo. V and J are TRBV6-2 or TRBV6-3 and TRBJ2-3; 11 bases line up with TRBD2. CDR3 protein: CASSYYSGGGAWGTQYF. CDR3 coding DNA: TGTGCCAGCAGTTACTATAGCGGGGGGGGCGCCTGGGGTACGCAGTATTTT.